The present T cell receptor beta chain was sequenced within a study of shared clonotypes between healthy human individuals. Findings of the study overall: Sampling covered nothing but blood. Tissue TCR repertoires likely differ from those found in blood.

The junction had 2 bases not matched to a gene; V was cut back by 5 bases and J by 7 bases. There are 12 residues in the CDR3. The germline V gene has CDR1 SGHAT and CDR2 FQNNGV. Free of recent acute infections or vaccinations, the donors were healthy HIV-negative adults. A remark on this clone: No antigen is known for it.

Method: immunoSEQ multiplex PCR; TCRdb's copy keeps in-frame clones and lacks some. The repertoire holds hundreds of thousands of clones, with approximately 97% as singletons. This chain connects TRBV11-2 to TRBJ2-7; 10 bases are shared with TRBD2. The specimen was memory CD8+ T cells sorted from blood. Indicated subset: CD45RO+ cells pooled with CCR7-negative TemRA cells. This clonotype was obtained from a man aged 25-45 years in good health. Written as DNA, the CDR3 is TGTGCCAGCAGCCCAGCGGGAGGGGAGCAGTACTTC. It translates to CASSPAGGEQYF. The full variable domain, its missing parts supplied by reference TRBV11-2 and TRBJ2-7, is EAGVAQSPRYKIIEKRQSVAFWCNPISGHATLYWYQQILGQGPKLLIQFQNNGVVDDSQLPKDRFSAERLKGVDSTLKIQPAKLEDSAVYLCASSPAGGEQYFGPGTRLTVT.